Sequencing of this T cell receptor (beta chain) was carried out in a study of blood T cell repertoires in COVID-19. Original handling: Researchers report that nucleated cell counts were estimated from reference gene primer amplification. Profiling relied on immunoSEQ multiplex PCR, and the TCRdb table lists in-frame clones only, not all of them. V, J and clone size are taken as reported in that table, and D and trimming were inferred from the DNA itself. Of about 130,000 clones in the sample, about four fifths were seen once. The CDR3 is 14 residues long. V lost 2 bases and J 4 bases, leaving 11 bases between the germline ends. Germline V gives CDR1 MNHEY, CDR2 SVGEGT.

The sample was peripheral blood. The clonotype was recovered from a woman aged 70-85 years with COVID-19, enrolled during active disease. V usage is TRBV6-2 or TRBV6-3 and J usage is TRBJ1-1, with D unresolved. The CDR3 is CASSYRSEVTEAFF. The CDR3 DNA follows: TGTGCCAGCAGTTACCGGTCGGAGGTCACTGAAGCTTTCTTT.